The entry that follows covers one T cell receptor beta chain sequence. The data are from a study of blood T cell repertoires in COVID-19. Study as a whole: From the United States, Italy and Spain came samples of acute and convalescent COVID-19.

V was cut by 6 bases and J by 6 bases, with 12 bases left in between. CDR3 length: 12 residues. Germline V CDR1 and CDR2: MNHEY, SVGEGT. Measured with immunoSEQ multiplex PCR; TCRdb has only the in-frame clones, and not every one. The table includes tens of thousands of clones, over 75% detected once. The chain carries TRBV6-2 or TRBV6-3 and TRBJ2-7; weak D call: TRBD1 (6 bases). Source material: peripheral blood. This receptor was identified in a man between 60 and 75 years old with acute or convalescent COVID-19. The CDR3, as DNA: TGTGCCAGCAGCCAGGGGTTTGGCGAGCAGTACTTC. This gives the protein CASSQGFGEQYF.